This passage covers 26 T cell receptor beta chains from one sample sequenced in a study of blood T cell repertoires in COVID-19. The table came from immunoSEQ multiplex PCR; TCRdb's copy has only in-frame clones and leaves some out. The data contain under 80,000 clones, about 80% of them singletons. Sequencing input: peripheral blood. These TCRs come from a man aged 45-65 years with acute or convalescent COVID-19.

The chain combines TRBV29-1 with TRBJ2-5; 9 nucleotides align to TRBD1. J lost 1 base, V lost 3 bases, and 3 bases had no gene match. The germline V gene has CDR1 SQVTM and CDR2 ANQGSEA. The CDR3 has 14 amino acids. CDR3 loop: CSVDKTGGQETQYF. CDR3 coding DNA: TGCAGCGTTGACAAGACAGGGGGCCAAGAGACCCAGTACTTC.

The chain recombines TRBV28 with TRBJ2-3; the match to TRBD2 covers 12 bases. CDR1 is MDHEN and CDR2 is SYDVKM in the germline V gene. This CDR3 comprises 17 residues. The V segment lost 0 bases and the J segment 2 bases; nucleotides outside the gene matches: 3. In DNA, the CDR3 is TGTGCCAGCAGTTTATGGGCTAGCGGGAGGGACACAGATACGCAGTATTTT. Its translation is CASSLWASGRDTDTQYF.

The chain has TRBV5-6 and TRBJ2-2; 8 bases agree with TRBD1. Germline-derived CDR1 and CDR2 are SGHDT and YYEEEE. The CDR3 contains 17 residues. V lost 4 bases, J lost 5 bases, and 13 bases stayed unmatched. CDR3 DNA sequence: TGTGCCAGCAGCCTCCTTTCAGGGGGCACGAGGACCGGGGAGCTGTTTTTT. It specifies CASSLLSGGTRTGELFF.

This CDR3 reads CASSSDRLNQPQHF. Written as DNA, the CDR3 is TGTGCCAGCAGCTCGGACAGACTCAATCAGCCCCAGCATTTT. The chain joins TRBV7-8 to TRBJ1-5; TRBD1 might be the D (6 bases). Trimming took off 4 bases at V and 3 bases at J, with 10 bases between the two ends. This CDR3 has 14 residues. Germline CDR1 is SGHVS and CDR2 is FQNEAQ.

In DNA, the CDR3 is TGTGCCAGCAGGGGACTAGGACGGGATACGCAGTATTTT. Encoded protein: CASRGLGRDTQYF. The chain couples TRBV6-5 to TRBJ2-3; 8 bases agree with TRBD2. V dropped 6 bases and J dropped 6; count of bases not matched to a gene: 5. Germline CDR1 reads MNHEY; CDR2 reads SVGAGI. The CDR3 sequence is 13 residues long.

The chain carries TRBV9 and TRBJ1-1; the D gene is possibly TRBD1 (6 bases). The CDR3 loop spans 16 amino acids. The V gene's germline CDR1 is SGDLS and CDR2 YYNGEE. The V end lost 5 bases, the J end lost 3 bases, and 20 bases lay between the germline ends. CDR3 sequence reads: CASRPGGAGRDTEAFF. DNA of the CDR3: TGTGCCAGCAGACCTGGGGGCGCAGGGAGGGACACTGAAGCTTTCTTT.

The chain has TRBV6-4 and TRBJ1-1; D is undetermined. Germline V gene data show CDR1 as MRHNA and CDR2 as SNTAGT. There are 13 residues in the CDR3. V was cut by 2 bases and J by 0 bases, with 4 bases left in between. This CDR3 reads CASSDLLNTEAFF. The CDR3 DNA reads as TGTGCCAGCAGTGACCTCCTGAACACTGAAGCTTTCTTT.

This chain connects TRBV30 to TRBJ1-5; TRBD1 matches 7 bases. Losses at the gene ends were 5 bases for V and 2 bases for J; bases not matched to a gene: 9. Germline V gene sequence: CDR1 GTSNPN, CDR2 SVGIG (reference sequence). The CDR3 is made up of 15 amino acids. DNA for the CDR3: TGTGCCTGGGGGAGGGGGCAGTATGGCAATCAGCCCCAGCATTTT. As protein: CAWGRGQYGNQPQHF. The full variable domain, in which reference TRBV30 and TRBJ1-5 provide the parts outside the CDR3, is SQTIHQWPATLVQPVGSPLSLECTVEGTSNPNLYWYRQAAGRGLQLLFYSVGIGQISSEVPQNLSASRPQDRQFILSSKKLLLSDSGFYLCAWGRGQYGNQPQHFGDGTRLSIL.

The chain employs TRBV7-8 and TRBJ1-4; TRBD1 agrees at 8 bases. V shed 5 bases and J 8 bases; nucleotides not matched to a gene: 7. CDR1 is SGHVS and CDR2 is FQNEAQ in the germline V gene. The length of the CDR3 is 14 residues. The DNA of the CDR3 is TGTGCCAGCAGCCTCCGACAGGGGAGGGAAAAACTGTTTTTT. Protein product: CASSLRQGREKLFF.

This chain connects TRBV7-2 to TRBJ1-1, with TRBD1 matching 7 bases. Germline values: CDR1 SGHTA, CDR2 FQGNSA. The CDR3 has 15 amino acids. The V segment lost 3 bases and the J segment 1 base; nucleotides outside the gene matches: 5. In nucleotides, the CDR3 is TGTGCCAGCAGCTTGAGGGGGCAAAAGAACACTGAAGCTTTCTTT. Its translation is CASSLRGQKNTEAFF.

CDR3 amino acids: CASSLQGTDTQYF. The CDR3 region has the DNA TGTGCCAGCAGCTTACAGGGAACAGATACGCAGTATTTT. This rearrangement joins TRBV11-3 to TRBJ2-3, with D maybe TRBD1 (5 bases). Trimming stripped 2 bases from V and 3 bases from J, with 6 bases between. The CDR3 runs 13 residues. The germline V gene has CDR1 SGHNT and CDR2 YENEEA.

CDR3 loop: CASSAGGSNMETQYF. CDR3 sequence (DNA): TGTGCCAGCAGCGCTGGGGGGAGCAACATGGAGACCCAGTACTTC. The chain carries TRBV28 and TRBJ2-5, with a weak D call TRBD2 (6 bases). Per the germline V gene, CDR1 is MDHEN and CDR2 is SYDVKM. The CDR3 runs 15 residues. V was cut by 6 bases and J by 5 bases, with 19 bases left in between.

V and J are TRBV7-2 and TRBJ2-3; D unclear. Germline loops: CDR1 SGHTA, CDR2 FQGNSA. Trimming stripped 4 bases from V and 5 bases from J, with 16 bases between. This CDR3 contains 15 residues. The CDR3 region has the DNA TGTGCCAGCAGCTCAACGCCCACTACCGTAGATACGCAGTATTTT. It is translated as CASSSTPTTVDTQYF.

This rearrangement joins TRBV5-4 to TRBJ2-3; 7 bases match TRBD1. CDR1 and CDR2 (germline): SGHNT, YYREEE (reference sequence). The CDR3 totals 16 residues. V was pared by 5 bases and J by 2 bases, with 11 bases of the junction left unmatched. Here the CDR3 DNA reads TGTGCCAGCAGGGCCGGTGGACAGGTGAACACAGATACGCAGTATTTT. Translating gives CASRAGGQVNTDTQYF.

V and J are TRBV4-1 and TRBJ2-1; 8 bases fit TRBD2. Germline loops: CDR1 MGHRA, CDR2 YSYEKL. The CDR3 is made up of 16 amino acids. J gave up 4 bases and V 4 bases, and 9 bases lay outside the gene matches. The CDR3 is CASSPLSSGSYNEQFF. The CDR3 DNA sequence: TGCGCCAGCAGCCCCCTTTCTAGCGGGTCTTACAATGAGCAGTTCTTC.

This clone was detected a few times. The chain couples TRBV18 to TRBJ1-1; 7 bases map to TRBD1. This CDR3 region has 15 residues. Germline V lookup: CDR1 KGHSH, CDR2 LQKENI. The V and J ends lost 3 bases and 2 bases, in that order; junction bases with no gene match: 6. The CDR3 DNA is TGTGCCAGCTCACCTCAAGGGACAGCAAACACTGAAGCTTTCTTT. As protein: CASSPQGTANTEAFF.

The rearrangement joins TRBV25-1 to TRBJ1-4, with TRBD1 matching 8 bases. Germline trimming cut 4 bases from V and 4 bases from J; bases unmatched to any gene: 8. Per the germline V gene, CDR1 is MGHDK and CDR2 is SYGVNS. This CDR3 is built from 16 residues. CDR3 sequence: CASSAPSTGVNEKLFF. The CDR3 DNA reads as TGTGCCAGCAGTGCACCGTCGACAGGGGTTAATGAAAAACTGTTTTTT.

The gene calls are TRBV19 and TRBJ2-3; 9 bases are shared with TRBD1. Germline CDR1 LNHDA, CDR2 SQIVND (reference sequence). CDR3 size: 17 residues. Unmatched junction bases numbered 12, after V lost 4 bases and J lost 4 bases. CDR3 region: CASSTVPGQGSADTQYF. The CDR3 nucleotides are TGTGCCAGTAGTACCGTCCCGGGACAGGGTTCGGCAGATACGCAGTATTTT.

The chain links TRBV5-4 to TRBJ2-2, with 8 bases identical to TRBD2. This CDR3 is built from 16 residues. V shed 2 bases and J 1 base; nucleotides not matched to a gene: 4. Germline V CDR1 and CDR2: SGHNT, YYREEE (reference sequence). In DNA form, the CDR3 reads TGTGCCAGCAGCTTCTTAGCGGGGCTGAACACCGGGGAGCTGTTTTTT. It translates to CASSFLAGLNTGELFF.

The rearrangement links TRBV4-3 to TRBJ1-1, with D uncertain. The CDR3 loop spans 14 amino acids. Germline V gene data show CDR1 as LGHNA and CDR2 as YSLEER. Trimming removed 0 bases from V and 0 bases from J, with 5 bases in between. In nucleotides, the CDR3 is TGCGCCAGCAGCCAAGATTCTTTGAACACTGAAGCTTTCTTT. Protein product: CASSQDSLNTEAFF.

The CDR3 sequence: CATSDSIRGLAGGASTDTQYF. The CDR3 coding sequence is TGTGCCACCAGTGACTCCATACGAGGACTAGCGGGGGGAGCTAGCACAGATACGCAGTATTTT. The rearrangement joins TRBV24-1 to TRBJ2-3, with 14 bases that match TRBD2. The CDR3 covers 21 residues. Trimming took 4 bases from V and 0 from J; bases not matched to a gene: 14. The germline V gene encodes CDR1 KGHDR and CDR2 SFDVKD.

This chain connects TRBV29-1 to TRBJ2-7; D perhaps matches TRBD2 (6 bases). V was trimmed by 2 bases and J by 2 bases, leaving 19 bases between them. The CDR3 sequence is 16 residues long. Per germline, CDR1 SQVTM and CDR2 ANQGSEA. The CDR3 nucleotides are TGCAGCGTTGAATTAAGGGAGGAGGGAGGAACCTACGAGCAGTACTTC. It specifies CSVELREEGGTYEQYF.

This sequence joins TRBV6-5 and TRBJ2-7; 8 nucleotides line up with TRBD1. This CDR3 has 14 residues. Germline V gene data show CDR1 as MNHEY and CDR2 as SVGAGI. V trimming: 11 bases; J trimming: 1 base; junction bases outside the gene matches: 10. Written as DNA, the CDR3 is TGTGCCGGTTCAGGGGGCAAAGGGTCCTACGAGCAGTACTTC. It is translated as CAGSGGKGSYEQYF.

The chain joins TRBV6-2 or TRBV6-3 to TRBJ1-2; possibly TRBD1 for D (5 bases). V lost 6 bases and J lost 8, with 16 bases in between. Germline CDR1 is MNHEY and CDR2 is SVGEGT. The CDR3 has 13 amino acids. The CDR3 DNA sequence: TGTGCCAGCAGCAAGGACACGGCCGGGGGCTACACCTTC. Protein sequence: CASSKDTAGGYTF.

The V and J genes are TRBV6-4 and TRBJ2-3; TRBD2 aligns across 11 bases. Germline V gives CDR1 MRHNA, CDR2 SNTAGT. The CDR3 consists of 16 residues. V dropped 0 bases and J dropped 2; count of bases not matched to a gene: 1. The CDR3 loop reads CASSDSSGRATDTQYF. CDR3 in DNA: TGTGCCAGCAGTGACTCTAGCGGGAGGGCCACAGATACGCAGTATTTT.

This clone has a single count. Other DNA sequences of this sample code for an identical CDR3. The chain carries TRBV29-1 and TRBJ1-1; 9 nucleotides match TRBD1. V shed 3 bases, J shed 1 base, and the junction held 0 bases outside the gene matches. The CDR3 is 13 residues long. CDR1 SQVTM and CDR2 ANQGSEA come from the germline V gene. CDR3 sequence (DNA): TGCAGCGTTGAGGGACAGGGGAACACTGAAGCTTTCTTT. Encoded protein: CSVEGQGNTEAFF.